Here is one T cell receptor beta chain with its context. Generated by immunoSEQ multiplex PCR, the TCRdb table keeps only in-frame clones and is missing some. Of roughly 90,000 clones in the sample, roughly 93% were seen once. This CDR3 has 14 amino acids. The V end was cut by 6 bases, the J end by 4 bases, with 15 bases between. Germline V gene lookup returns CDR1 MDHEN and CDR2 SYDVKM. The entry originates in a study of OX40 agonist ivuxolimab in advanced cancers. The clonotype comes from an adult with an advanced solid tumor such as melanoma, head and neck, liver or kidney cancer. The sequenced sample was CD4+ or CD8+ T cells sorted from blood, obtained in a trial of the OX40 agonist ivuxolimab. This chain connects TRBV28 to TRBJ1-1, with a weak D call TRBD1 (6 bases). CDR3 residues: CASSLTRGLTEAFF. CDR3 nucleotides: TGTGCCAGCAGCCTTACCCGGGGGCTCACTGAAGCTTTCTTT.